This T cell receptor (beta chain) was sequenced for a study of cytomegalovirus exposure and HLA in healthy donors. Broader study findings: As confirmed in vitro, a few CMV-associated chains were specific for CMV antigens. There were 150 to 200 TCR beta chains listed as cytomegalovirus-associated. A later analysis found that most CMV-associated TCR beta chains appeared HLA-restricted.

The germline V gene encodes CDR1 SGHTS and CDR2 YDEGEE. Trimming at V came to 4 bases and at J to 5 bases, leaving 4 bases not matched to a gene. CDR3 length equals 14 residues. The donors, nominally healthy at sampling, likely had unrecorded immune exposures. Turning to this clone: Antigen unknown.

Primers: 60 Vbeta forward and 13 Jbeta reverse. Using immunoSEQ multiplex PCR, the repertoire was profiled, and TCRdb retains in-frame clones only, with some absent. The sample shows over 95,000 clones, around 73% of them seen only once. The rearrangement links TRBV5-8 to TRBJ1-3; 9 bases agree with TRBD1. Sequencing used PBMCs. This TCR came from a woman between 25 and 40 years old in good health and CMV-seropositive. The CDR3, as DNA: TGTGCCAGCAGCCGGGACAGGGATAGAAACACCATATATTTT. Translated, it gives CASSRDRDRNTIYF.